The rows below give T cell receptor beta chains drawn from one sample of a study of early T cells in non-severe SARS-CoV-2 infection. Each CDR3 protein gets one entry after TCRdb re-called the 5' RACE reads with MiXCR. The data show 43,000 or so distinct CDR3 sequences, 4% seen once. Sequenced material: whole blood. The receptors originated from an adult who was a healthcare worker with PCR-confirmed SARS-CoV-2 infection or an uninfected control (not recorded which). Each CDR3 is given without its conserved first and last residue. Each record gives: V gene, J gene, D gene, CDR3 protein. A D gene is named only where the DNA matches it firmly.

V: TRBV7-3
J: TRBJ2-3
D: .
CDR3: ASSLWALSTDTQY

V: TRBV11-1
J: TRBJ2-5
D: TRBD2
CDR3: ASSFGSSGPQETQY

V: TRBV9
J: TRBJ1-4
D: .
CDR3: ASSVGGKTNEKLF

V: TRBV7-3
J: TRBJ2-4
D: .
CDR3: ASSSQGAKNIQY

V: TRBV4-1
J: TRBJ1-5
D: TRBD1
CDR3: ASSQEGQGALQPQH

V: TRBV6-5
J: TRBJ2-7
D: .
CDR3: ASSYRGTGEQY

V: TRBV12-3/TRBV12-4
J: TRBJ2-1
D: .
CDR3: ASSFLDEQF

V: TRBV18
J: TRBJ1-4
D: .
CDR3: ASSLSGTNPEKLF

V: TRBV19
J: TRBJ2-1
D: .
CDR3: ASSRSQGSYNEQF

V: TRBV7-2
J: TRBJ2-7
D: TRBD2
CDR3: ASSLVGLGSYEQY

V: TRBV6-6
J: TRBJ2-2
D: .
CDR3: ASSLLGASGNTGELF

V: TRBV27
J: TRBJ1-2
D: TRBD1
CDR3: ASRPGQAFGGYT

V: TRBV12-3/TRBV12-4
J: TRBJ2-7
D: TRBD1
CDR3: ASSPLPGQGKLRGYEQY

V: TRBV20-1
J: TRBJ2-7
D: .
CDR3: SAKRDINYEQY

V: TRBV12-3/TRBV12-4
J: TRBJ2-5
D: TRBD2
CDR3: ATPGSGGGETQY

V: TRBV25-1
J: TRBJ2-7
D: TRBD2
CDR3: ASRTSGTYEQY

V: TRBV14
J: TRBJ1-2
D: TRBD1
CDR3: ASSPRDRGNYGYT

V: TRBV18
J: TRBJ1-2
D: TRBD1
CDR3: ASSASRTGGYSYGYT

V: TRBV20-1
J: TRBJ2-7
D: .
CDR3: SAVQGEHPSGEQY

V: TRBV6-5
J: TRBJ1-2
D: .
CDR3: ASSRTVKTGSYGYT

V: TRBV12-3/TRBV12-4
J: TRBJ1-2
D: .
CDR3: ASSFQATNYGYT

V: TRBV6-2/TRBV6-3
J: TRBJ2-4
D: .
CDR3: ASGAGSKNIQY

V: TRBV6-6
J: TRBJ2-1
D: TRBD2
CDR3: ASSPSGAGGNSYNEQF

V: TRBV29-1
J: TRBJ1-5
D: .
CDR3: ATGGHQPQH

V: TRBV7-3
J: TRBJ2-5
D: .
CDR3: ASSFRGGTQY

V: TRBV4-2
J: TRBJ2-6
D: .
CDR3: ASSQEKNSGANVLT

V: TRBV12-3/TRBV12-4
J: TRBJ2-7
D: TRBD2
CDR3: ASSPPGLAGEWEQY

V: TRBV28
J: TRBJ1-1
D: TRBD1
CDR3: ASSYTGGMNTEAF

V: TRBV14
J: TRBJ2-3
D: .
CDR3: ASSQFDEEAQY

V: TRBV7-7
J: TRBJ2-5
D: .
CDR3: ASSSNPGVQETQY

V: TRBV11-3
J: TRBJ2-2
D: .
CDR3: ASSLVFRGELF

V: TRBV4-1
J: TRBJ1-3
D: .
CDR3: ASSQVYVSGNTIY

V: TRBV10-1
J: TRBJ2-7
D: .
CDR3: ASSESPGAYEQY

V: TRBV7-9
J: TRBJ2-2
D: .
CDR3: ASSAHREAGELF

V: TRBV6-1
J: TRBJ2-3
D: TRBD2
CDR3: ASIGLAGATDTQY

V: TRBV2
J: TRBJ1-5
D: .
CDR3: ASSEAPLNSNQPQH

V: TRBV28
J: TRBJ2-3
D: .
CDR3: ASSPRGGGGTDTQY

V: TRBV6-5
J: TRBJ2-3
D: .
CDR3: ASSSPLVDTQY

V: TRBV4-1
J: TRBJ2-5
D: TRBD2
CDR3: ASSQDPGTSGHQETQY

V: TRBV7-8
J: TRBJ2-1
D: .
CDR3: ASSFGDYSYNEQF

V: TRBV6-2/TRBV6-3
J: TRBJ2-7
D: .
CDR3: ASSRLEGEQY

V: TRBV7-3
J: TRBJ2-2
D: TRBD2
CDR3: ASSRGTSGLTGELF

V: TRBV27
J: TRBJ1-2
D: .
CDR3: ASSPRLPRSYGYT

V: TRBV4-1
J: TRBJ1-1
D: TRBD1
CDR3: ASSRGQGVGETEAF

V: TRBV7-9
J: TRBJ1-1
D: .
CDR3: ASTFTPAAEAF

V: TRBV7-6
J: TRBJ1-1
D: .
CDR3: ASSLQRRGGEPF

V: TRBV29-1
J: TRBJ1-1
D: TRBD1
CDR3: SAKGALGTEAF